Here is one T cell receptor (beta chain) with its context. The data derive from a study of shared clonotypes between healthy human individuals. V gave up 2 bases and J gave up 1 base; unmatched junction bases: 5. The CDR3 extends over 16 amino acids. The germline CDR1 and CDR2 sequences are LNHDA and SQIVND (reference sequence). Data came from immunoSEQ multiplex PCR; TCRdb stores just in-frame clones and leaves some out. Of over 1.5 million clones in the sample, around 98% were seen once. The rearrangement links TRBV19 to TRBJ1-1; 9 bases agree with TRBD1. The clonotype was recovered from a young man in good health. The sequencing input was naive CD4+ T cells sorted from blood. Subset described: CD45RA+ positively selected. CDR3 loop: CASSIKGTGTNTEAFF. CDR3 DNA: TGTGCCAGTAGTATAAAGGGGACAGGGACGAACACTGAAGCTTTCTTT.